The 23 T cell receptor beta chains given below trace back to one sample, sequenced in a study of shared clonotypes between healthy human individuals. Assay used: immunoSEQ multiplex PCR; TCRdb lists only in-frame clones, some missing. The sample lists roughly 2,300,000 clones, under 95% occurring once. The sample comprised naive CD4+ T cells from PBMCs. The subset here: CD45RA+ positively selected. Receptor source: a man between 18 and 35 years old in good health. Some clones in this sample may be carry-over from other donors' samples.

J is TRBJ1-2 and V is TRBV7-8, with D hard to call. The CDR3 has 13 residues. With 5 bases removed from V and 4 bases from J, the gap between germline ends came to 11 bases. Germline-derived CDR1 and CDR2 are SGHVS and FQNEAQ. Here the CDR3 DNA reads TGTGCCAGCAGCCGATCAGACTTCTATGGCTACACCTTC. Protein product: CASSRSDFYGYTF. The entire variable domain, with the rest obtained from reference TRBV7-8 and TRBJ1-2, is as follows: GAGVSQSPRYKVAKRGQDVALRCDPISGHVSLFWYQQALGQGPEFLTYFQNEAQLDKSGLPSDRFFAERPEGSVSTLKIQRTQQEDSAVYLCASSRSDFYGYTFGSGTRLTVV.

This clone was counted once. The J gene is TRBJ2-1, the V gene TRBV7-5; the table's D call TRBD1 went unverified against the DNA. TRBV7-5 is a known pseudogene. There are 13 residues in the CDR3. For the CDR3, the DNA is TGTGTCAGAAGCTTAGTAGGGGCAGGGGAGCAGTTCTTC. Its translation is CVRSLVGAGEQFF.

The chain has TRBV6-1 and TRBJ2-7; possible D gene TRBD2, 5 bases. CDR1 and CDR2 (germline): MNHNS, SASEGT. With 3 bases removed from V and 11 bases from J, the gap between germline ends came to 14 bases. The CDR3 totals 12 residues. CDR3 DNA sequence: TGTGCCAGCAGTGATCGACTTCTGGAGGAGTACTTC. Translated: CASSDRLLEEYF.

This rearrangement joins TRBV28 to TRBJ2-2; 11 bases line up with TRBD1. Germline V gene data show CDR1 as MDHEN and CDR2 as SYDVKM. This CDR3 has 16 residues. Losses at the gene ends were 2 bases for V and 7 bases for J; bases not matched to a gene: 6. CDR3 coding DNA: TGTGCCAGCAGTTTAGGGGGGACAGGGGGAATCGGGGAGCTGTTTTTT. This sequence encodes CASSLGGTGGIGELFF.

This CDR3 is CASSFGGALGDTQYF. Here the CDR3 DNA reads TGTGCCAGCAGCTTTGGAGGGGCATTGGGAGATACGCAGTATTTT. The rearrangement uses TRBV7-2 and TRBJ2-3, with D possibly TRBD2 on 6 matching bases. CDR1 and CDR2 from the germline V gene are SGHTA and FQGNSA. With 3 bases removed from V and 5 bases from J, the gap between germline ends came to 15 bases. The CDR3 is 15 residues long.

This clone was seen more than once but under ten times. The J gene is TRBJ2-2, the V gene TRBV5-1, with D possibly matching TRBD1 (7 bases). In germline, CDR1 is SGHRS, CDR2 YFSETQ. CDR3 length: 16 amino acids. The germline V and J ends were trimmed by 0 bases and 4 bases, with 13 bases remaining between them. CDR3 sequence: CASSLAAQGGTGELFF. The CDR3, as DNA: TGCGCCAGCAGCTTGGCCGCGCAGGGGGGCACCGGGGAGCTGTTTTTT.

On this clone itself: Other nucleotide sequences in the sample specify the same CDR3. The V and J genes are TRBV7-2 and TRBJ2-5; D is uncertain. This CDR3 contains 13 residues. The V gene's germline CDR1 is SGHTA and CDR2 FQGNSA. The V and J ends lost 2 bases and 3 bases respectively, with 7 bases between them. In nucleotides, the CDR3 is TGTGCCAGCAGCTTATCAAGGGAAGAGACCCAGTACTTC. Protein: CASSLSREETQYF.

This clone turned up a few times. This CDR3 is CASSYSGGPFEKLFF. As DNA, the CDR3 is TGTGCCAGCAGTTACAGCGGGGGGCCCTTCGAAAAACTGTTTTTT. The chain is built from TRBV6-5 and TRBJ1-4; a possible D gene is TRBD1 (6 bases). CDR3 length: 15 residues. V was clipped by 2 bases and J by 8 bases, with 15 bases between them. The germline CDR1 and CDR2 sequences are MNHEY and SVGAGI.

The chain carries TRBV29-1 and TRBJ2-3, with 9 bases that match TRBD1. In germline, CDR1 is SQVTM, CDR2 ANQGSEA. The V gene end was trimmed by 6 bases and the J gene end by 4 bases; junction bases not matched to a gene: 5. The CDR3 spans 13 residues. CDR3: CSVDRGSADTQYF. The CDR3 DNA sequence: TGCAGCGTCGACAGGGGGTCTGCAGATACGCAGTATTTT.

CDR3 residues: CASSQGGGVSIGELFF. CDR3 DNA: TGCGCCAGCAGCCAGGGGGGGGGAGTCTCAATCGGGGAGCTGTTTTTT. The J gene is TRBJ2-2, the V gene TRBV4-3; 7 nucleotides line up with TRBD2. The germline V gene has CDR1 LGHNA and CDR2 YSLEER. The V and J ends lost 3 bases and 7 bases, in that order; junction bases with no gene match: 11. The CDR3 has 16 residues.

Here the CDR3 reads CASSREGTGNEQFF. DNA for the CDR3: TGTGCCAGCAGTCGTGAAGGGACAGGGAATGAGCAGTTCTTC. The chain carries TRBV6-4 and TRBJ2-1; TRBD1 agrees at 9 bases. CDR3 length: 14 residues. Germline-derived CDR1 and CDR2 are MRHNA and SNTAGT. The ends lost 5 bases at V and 7 bases at J; junction bases unmatched: 6.

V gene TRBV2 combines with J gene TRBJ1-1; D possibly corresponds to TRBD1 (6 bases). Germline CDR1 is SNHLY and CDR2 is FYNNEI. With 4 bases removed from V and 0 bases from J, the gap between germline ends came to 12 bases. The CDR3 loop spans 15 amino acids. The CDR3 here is CASSGTRGVNTEAFF. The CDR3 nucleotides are TGTGCCAGCAGTGGCACCAGGGGAGTGAACACTGAAGCTTTCTTT.

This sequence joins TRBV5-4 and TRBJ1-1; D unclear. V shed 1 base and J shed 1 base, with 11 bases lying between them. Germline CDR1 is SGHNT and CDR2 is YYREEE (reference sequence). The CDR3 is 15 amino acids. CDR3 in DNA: TGTGCCAGCAGCTTGTTGTCCCGTACGAACACTGAAGCTTTCTTT. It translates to CASSLLSRTNTEAFF.

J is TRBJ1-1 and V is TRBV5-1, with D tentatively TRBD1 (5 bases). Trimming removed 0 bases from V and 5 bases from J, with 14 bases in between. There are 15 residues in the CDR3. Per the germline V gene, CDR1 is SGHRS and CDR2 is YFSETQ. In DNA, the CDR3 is TGCGCCAGCAGCTTGGGGGCAGTGGAGGGGACTGAAGCTTTCTTT. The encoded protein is CASSLGAVEGTEAFF. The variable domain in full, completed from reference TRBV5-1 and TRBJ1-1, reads KAGVTQTPRYLIKTRGQQVTLSCSPISGHRSVSWYQQTPGQGLQFLFEYFSETQRNKGNFPGRFSGRQFSNSRSEMNVSTLELGDSALYLCASSLGAVEGTEAFFGQGTRLTVV.

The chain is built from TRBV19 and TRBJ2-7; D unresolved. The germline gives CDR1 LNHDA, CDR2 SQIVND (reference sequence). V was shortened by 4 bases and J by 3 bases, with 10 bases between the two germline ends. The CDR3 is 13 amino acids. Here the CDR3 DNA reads TGTGCCAGTAGTACTAAAGACGGCTACGAGCAGTACTTC. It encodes CASSTKDGYEQYF.

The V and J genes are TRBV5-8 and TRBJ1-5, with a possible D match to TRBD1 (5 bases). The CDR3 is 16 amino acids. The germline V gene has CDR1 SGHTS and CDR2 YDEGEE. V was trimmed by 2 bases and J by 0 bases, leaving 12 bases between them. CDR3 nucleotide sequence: TGTGCCAGCAGCTTACTCGCGGGGCTTAGCAATCAGCCCCAGCATTTT. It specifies CASSLLAGLSNQPQHF.

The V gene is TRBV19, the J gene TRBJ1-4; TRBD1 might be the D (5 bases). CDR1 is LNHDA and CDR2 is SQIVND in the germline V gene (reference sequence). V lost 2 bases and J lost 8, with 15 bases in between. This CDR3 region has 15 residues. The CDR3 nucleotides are TGTGCCAGTAGTATACGTGGGACCTACGGGGAAAAACTGTTTTTT. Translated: CASSIRGTYGEKLFF. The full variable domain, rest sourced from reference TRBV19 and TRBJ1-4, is DGGITQSPKYLFRKEGQNVTLSCEQNLNHDAMYWYRQDPGQGLRLIYYSQIVNDFQKGDIAEGYSVSREKKESFPLTVTSAQKNPTAFYLCASSIRGTYGEKLFFGSGTQLSVL.

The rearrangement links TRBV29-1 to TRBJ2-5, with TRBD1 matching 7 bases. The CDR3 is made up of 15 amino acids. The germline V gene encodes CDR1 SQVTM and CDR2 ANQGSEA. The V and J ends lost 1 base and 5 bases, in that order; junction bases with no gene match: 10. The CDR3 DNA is TGCAGCGTTGAAGTCTACAGGGGATTGAGGGAGACCCAGTACTTC. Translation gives CSVEVYRGLRETQYF.

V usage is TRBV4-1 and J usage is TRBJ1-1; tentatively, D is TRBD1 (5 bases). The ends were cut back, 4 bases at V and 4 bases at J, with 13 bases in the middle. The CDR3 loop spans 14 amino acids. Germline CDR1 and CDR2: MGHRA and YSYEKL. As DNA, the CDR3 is TGCGCCAGCAGCCGGGGGGGGATTTTCACTGAAGCTTTCTTT. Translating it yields CASSRGGIFTEAFF.

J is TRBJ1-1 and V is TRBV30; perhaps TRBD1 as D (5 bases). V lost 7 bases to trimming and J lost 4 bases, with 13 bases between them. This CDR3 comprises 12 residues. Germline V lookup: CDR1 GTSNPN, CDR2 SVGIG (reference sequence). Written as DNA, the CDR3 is TGTGCCTTGACTCAGGGAGGCACTGAAGCTTTCTTT. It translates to CALTQGGTEAFF. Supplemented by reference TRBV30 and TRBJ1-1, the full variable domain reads SQTIHQWPATLVQPVGSPLSLECTVEGTSNPNLYWYRQAAGRGLQLLFYSVGIGQISSEVPQNLSASRPQDRQFILSSKKLLLSDSGFYLCALTQGGTEAFFGQGTRLTVV.

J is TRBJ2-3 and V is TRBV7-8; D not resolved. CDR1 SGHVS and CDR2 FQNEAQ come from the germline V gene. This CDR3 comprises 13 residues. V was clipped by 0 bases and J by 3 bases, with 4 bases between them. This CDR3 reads CASSLAVTDTQYF. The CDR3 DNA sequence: TGTGCCAGCAGCTTAGCGGTGACAGATACGCAGTATTTT.

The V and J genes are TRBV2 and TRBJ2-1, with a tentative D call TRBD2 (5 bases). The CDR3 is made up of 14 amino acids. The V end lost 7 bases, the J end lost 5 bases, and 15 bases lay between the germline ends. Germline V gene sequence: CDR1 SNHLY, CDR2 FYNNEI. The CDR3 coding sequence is TGTGCCAGCATTGGCGAACTAGTCAACAATGAGCAGTTCTTC. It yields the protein CASIGELVNNEQFF.

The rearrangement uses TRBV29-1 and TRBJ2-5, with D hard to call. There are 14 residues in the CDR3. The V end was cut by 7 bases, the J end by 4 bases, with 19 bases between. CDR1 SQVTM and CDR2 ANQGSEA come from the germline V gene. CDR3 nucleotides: TGCAGCGCTAGGTCGGGTGTGGCGATAGAGACCCAGTACTTC. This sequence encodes CSARSGVAIETQYF.